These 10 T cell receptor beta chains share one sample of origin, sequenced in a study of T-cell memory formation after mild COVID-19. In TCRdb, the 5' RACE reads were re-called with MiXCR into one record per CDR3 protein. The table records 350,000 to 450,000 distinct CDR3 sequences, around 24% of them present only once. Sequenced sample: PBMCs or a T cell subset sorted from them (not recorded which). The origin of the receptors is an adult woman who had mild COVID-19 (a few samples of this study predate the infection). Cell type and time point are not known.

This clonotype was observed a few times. The DNA of the CDR3 is TGTGCCAGCAGCTTAGTAACAGGGATCGATGAGCAGTTCTTC. It translates to CASSLVTGIDEQFF. The rearrangement joins TRBV7-9 to TRBJ2-1; maybe TRBD1 (6 bases). Trimming stripped 1 base from V and 8 bases from J, with 12 bases between. Germline V gene lookup returns CDR1 SEHNR and CDR2 FQNEAQ (reference sequence). The CDR3 extends over 14 amino acids.

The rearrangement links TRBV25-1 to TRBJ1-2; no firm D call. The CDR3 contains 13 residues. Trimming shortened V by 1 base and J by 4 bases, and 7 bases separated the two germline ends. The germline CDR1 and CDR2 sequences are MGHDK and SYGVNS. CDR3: CASSELNSYGYTF. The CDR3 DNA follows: TGTGCCAGCAGTGAATTGAATTCCTATGGCTACACCTTC.

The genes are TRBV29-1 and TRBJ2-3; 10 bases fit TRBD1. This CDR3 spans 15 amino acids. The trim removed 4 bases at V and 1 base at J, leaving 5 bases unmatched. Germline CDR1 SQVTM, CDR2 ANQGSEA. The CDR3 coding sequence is TGCAGCGTTGCTGGTGGGACAGGGGGCACAGATACGCAGTATTTT. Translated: CSVAGGTGGTDTQYF.

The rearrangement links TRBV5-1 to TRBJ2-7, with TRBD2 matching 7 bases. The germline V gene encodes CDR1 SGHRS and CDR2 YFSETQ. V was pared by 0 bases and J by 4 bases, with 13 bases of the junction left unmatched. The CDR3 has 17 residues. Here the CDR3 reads CASSLALWEGREYEQYF. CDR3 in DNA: TGCGCCAGCAGCTTGGCCCTTTGGGAGGGAAGAGAATACGAGCAGTACTTC.

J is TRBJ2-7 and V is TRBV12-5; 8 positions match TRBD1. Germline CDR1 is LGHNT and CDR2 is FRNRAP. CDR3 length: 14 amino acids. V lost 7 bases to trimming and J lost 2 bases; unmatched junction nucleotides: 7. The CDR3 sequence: CASVSQGGPYEQYF. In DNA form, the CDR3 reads TGTGCTAGTGTCTCACAGGGGGGCCCCTACGAGCAGTACTTC. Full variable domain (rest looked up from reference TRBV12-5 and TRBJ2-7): DARVTQTPRHKVTEMGQEVTMRCQPILGHNTVFWYRQTMMQGLELLAYFRNRAPLDDSGMPKDRFSAEMPDATLATLKIQPSEPRDSAVYFCASVSQGGPYEQYFGPGTRLTVT.

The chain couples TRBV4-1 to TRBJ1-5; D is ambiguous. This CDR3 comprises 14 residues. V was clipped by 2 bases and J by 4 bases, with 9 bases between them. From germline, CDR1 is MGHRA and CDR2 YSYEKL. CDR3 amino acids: CASSQQQHNQPQHF. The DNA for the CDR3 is TGCGCCAGCAGCCAACAACAGCATAATCAGCCCCAGCATTTT.

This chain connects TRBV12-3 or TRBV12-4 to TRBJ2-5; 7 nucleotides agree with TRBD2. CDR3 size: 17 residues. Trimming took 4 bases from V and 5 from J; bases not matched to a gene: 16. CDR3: CASSSPLDPGGEETQYF. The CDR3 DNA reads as TGTGCCAGCAGTTCCCCACTGGACCCGGGAGGTGAGGAGACCCAGTACTTC.

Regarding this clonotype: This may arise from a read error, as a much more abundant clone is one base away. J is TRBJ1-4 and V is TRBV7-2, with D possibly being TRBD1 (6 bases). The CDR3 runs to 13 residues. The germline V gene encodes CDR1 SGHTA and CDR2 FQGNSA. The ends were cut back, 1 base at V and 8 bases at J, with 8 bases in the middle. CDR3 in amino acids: CASSLGQEEKLFF. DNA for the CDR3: TGTGCCAGCAGCTTAGGACAGGAAGAAAAACTGTTTTTT.

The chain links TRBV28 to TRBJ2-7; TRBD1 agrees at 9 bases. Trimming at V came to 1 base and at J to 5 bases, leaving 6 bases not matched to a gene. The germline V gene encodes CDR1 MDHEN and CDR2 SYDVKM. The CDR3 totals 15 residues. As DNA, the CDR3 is TGTGCCAGCAGTTTATCGGGACAGGGAACCCACGAGCAGTACTTC. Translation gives CASSLSGQGTHEQYF. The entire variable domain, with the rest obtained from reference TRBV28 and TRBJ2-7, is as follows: DVKVTQSSRYLVKRTGEKVFLECVQDMDHENMFWYRQDPGLGLRLIYFSYDVKMKEKGDIPEGYSVSREKKERFSLILESASTNQTSMYLCASSLSGQGTHEQYFGPGTRLTVT.

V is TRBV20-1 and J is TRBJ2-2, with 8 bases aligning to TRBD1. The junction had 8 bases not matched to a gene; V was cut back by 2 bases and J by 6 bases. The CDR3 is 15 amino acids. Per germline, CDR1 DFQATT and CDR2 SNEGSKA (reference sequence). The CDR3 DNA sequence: TGCAGTGCTAGAATACAGGGGGAGGACGCCGGGGAGCTGTTTTTT. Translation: CSARIQGEDAGELFF.